Following are 21 T cell receptor beta chains from one sample sequenced in a study of blood T cell repertoires in COVID-19. Some clones are missing from TCRdb's copy, which holds only in-frame ones; the method was immunoSEQ multiplex PCR. This table has 180,000 or so clones, approximately 86% appearing once. Sequenced input: peripheral blood. The receptors shown here come from a man aged 70 or older with acute or convalescent COVID-19.

The gene calls are TRBV30 and TRBJ1-2; D perhaps matches TRBD1 (5 bases). This CDR3 is 14 amino acids long. Trimming pared 0 bases from V and 10 bases from J, leaving 18 bases between. Germline CDR1 GTSNPN, CDR2 SVGIG (reference sequence). CDR3 sequence: CAWSVLGLSRDYTF. CDR3 sequence (DNA): TGTGCCTGGAGTGTATTAGGGCTGAGCAGGGACTACACCTTC.

This chain joins TRBV27 and TRBJ2-7, with D tentatively TRBD1 (5 bases). Trimming shortened V by 6 bases and J by 2 bases, and 11 bases separated the two germline ends. Germline CDR1 and CDR2: MNHEY and SMNVEV (reference sequence). The CDR3 totals 13 residues. In nucleotides, the CDR3 is TGTGCCAGCAGCGAAAGACAGCCCTACGAGCAGTACTTC. It specifies CASSERQPYEQYF.

The V and J genes are TRBV20-1 and TRBJ1-2; no definite D call. V was cut by 3 bases and J by 8 bases, with 10 bases left in between. Germline V lookup: CDR1 DFQATT, CDR2 SNEGSKA (reference sequence). The CDR3 is 11 amino acids. The DNA for the CDR3 is TGCAGTGCTAGGAGGGCAGCCGGCTACACCTTC. The encoded protein is CSARRAAGYTF.

V gene TRBV24-1 combines with J gene TRBJ2-1, with D maybe TRBD1 (7 bases). V shed 1 base and J shed 4 bases, with 16 bases lying between them. CDR3 length equals 17 residues. Germline V gene data show CDR1 as KGHDR and CDR2 as SFDVKD. CDR3 amino acids: CATSDLGRTGAYNEQFF. The DNA of the CDR3 is TGTGCCACCAGTGATTTAGGGAGGACAGGCGCTTACAATGAGCAGTTCTTC.

V is TRBV27 and J is TRBJ1-1, with a tentative D call TRBD1 (6 bases). The CDR3 runs 14 residues. Trimming took off 3 bases at V and 0 bases at J, with 8 bases between the two ends. CDR1 and CDR2 from the germline V gene are MNHEY and SMNVEV (reference sequence). CDR3 nucleotides: TGTGCCAGCAGTTTGGGGACACTGAACACTGAAGCTTTCTTT. Protein sequence: CASSLGTLNTEAFF.

This clone has more than one count but fewer than ten. The chain combines TRBV6-5 with TRBJ1-2, with TRBD1 matching over 8 bases. Germline assignment: CDR1 MNHEY and CDR2 SVGAGI. CDR3 length: 14 residues. After removal of 1 base from V and 5 bases from J, the junction contained 3 bases not matched to a gene. The CDR3 sequence is CASSYFRTGYGYTF. CDR3 nucleotide sequence: TGTGCCAGCAGTTACTTTCGGACAGGGTATGGCTACACCTTC.

The gene calls are TRBV6-5 and TRBJ1-3; tentative D call: TRBD1 (5 bases). Looked up from germline, CDR1 is MNHEY and CDR2 is SVGAGI. The CDR3 runs to 13 residues. Trimming pared 8 bases from V and 0 bases from J, leaving 8 bases between. Here the CDR3 reads CASQDNSGNTIYF. The CDR3 bases are TGTGCCAGCCAGGACAACTCTGGAAACACCATATATTTT.

The CDR3: CASSLRESGYTF. For the CDR3, the DNA is TGTGCCAGCAGCTTACGTGAGAGTGGCTACACCTTC. The rearrangement joins TRBV7-9 to TRBJ1-2; D call uncertain. This CDR3 has 12 amino acids. Germline V gene lookup returns CDR1 SEHNR and CDR2 FQNEAQ (reference sequence). V was cut by 2 bases and J by 7 bases, with 8 bases left in between.

This sequence joins TRBV7-9 and TRBJ2-1, with a possible D match to TRBD1 (6 bases). With 5 bases removed from V and 1 base from J, the gap between germline ends came to 12 bases. The CDR3 extends over 15 amino acids. Germline CDR1 reads SEHNR; CDR2 reads FQNEAQ (reference sequence). Written as DNA, the CDR3 is TGTGCCAGCAGCCCCTCGAGGGGGTCCTACAATGAGCAGTTCTTC. It translates to CASSPSRGSYNEQFF.

The chain links TRBV19 to TRBJ1-1; a possible D gene is TRBD1 (6 bases). Trimming took off 4 bases at V and 3 bases at J, with 12 bases between the two ends. Germline V gene lookup returns CDR1 LNHDA and CDR2 SQIVND (reference sequence). This CDR3 region has 14 residues. This CDR3 reads CASSTRGKDTEAFF. As DNA, the CDR3 is TGTGCCAGTAGTACCAGGGGTAAGGACACTGAAGCTTTCTTT. The variable domain in full, completed from reference TRBV19 and TRBJ1-1, reads DGGITQSPKYLFRKEGQNVTLSCEQNLNHDAMYWYRQDPGQGLRLIYYSQIVNDFQKGDIAEGYSVSREKKESFPLTVTSAQKNPTAFYLCASSTRGKDTEAFFGQGTRLTVV.

The genes are TRBV3-1 (or the pseudogene TRBV3-2) and TRBJ2-1; 12 bases align to TRBD2. From germline, CDR1 is LGHDT and CDR2 YNNKEL (reference sequence). The CDR3 is made up of 16 amino acids. V lost 3 bases and J lost 2; bases outside the gene matches: 2. The DNA of the CDR3 is TGTGCCAGCAGCCATCTAGCGGGAGGGACCTACAATGAGCAGTTCTTC. This gives the protein CASSHLAGGTYNEQFF.

The chain recombines TRBV7-2 with TRBJ2-7, with a weak D call TRBD2 (5 bases). The germline V gene has CDR1 SGHTA and CDR2 FQGNSA. This CDR3 has 15 residues. V was clipped by 5 bases and J by 0 bases, with 14 bases between them. In DNA, the CDR3 is TGTGCCAGCAGCCTAATCGGGGTTAGCTCCTACGAGCAGTACTTC. It translates to CASSLIGVSSYEQYF.

The chain couples TRBV2 to TRBJ1-4, with D hard to call. There are 12 residues in the CDR3. V was cut by 7 bases and J by 7 bases, with 10 bases left in between. Germline V gene sequence: CDR1 SNHLY, CDR2 FYNNEI. In DNA form, the CDR3 reads TGTGCCAGCAAGAGGTTGGGTGAAAAACTGTTTTTT. The encoded protein is CASKRLGEKLFF. Full variable domain (outside the CDR3, taken from reference TRBV2 and TRBJ1-4): EPEVTQTPSHQVTQMGQEVILRCVPISNHLYFYWYRQILGQKVEFLVSFYNNEISEKSEIFDDQFSVERPDGSNFTLKIRSTKLEDSAMYFCASKRLGEKLFFGSGTQLSVL.

This clone was seen once. This sequence joins TRBV14 and TRBJ1-2, with D perhaps TRBD1 (5 bases). V dropped 1 base and J dropped 10 bases, with 13 bases sitting between them. Germline values: CDR1 SGHDN, CDR2 FVKESK. This CDR3 region has 13 residues. As DNA, the CDR3 is TGTGCCAGCAGCCAAGCCCTGGGGGGATACTACACCTTC. Protein product: CASSQALGGYYTF.

J is TRBJ2-7 and V is TRBV2, with D unresolved. CDR1 and CDR2 from the germline V gene are SNHLY and FYNNEI. The CDR3 runs to 11 residues. V lost 6 bases to trimming and J lost 7 bases, with 10 bases between them. The CDR3 DNA sequence: TGTGCCAGCAGGGCTAGGCAGGAGCAGTACTTC. Encoded protein: CASRARQEQYF.

The chain recombines TRBV5-4 with TRBJ1-2; 9 bases match TRBD1. The CDR3 consists of 14 residues. The V segment lost 2 bases and the J segment 4 bases; nucleotides outside the gene matches: 3. The germline gives CDR1 SGHNT, CDR2 YYREEE (reference sequence). The CDR3, as DNA: TGTGCCAGCAGCTTAGGACAGGGGATCTATGGCTACACCTTC. It yields the protein CASSLGQGIYGYTF.

V gene TRBV4-1 combines with J gene TRBJ1-4; TRBD1 aligns across 8 bases. The germline V gene encodes CDR1 MGHRA and CDR2 YSYEKL. This CDR3 spans 15 amino acids. V was pared by 4 bases and J by 8 bases, with 9 bases of the junction left unmatched. In DNA form, the CDR3 reads TGCGCCAGCAGCCTCCGGGTACAGGGGGTAGAAAAACTGTTTTTT. Translated: CASSLRVQGVEKLFF.

The rearrangement joins TRBV24-1 to TRBJ2-3; the D gene is possibly TRBD2 (6 bases). Germline V gives CDR1 KGHDR, CDR2 SFDVKD. There are 15 residues in the CDR3. V dropped 9 bases and J dropped 4 bases, with 19 bases sitting between them. The chain's CDR3 is CATPVVPGVSDTQYF. DNA for the CDR3: TGTGCCACCCCCGTAGTTCCGGGGGTCTCAGATACGCAGTATTTT.

The CDR3 nucleotides read TGTGCCAGCAGCTTGGGGACGGGGAACTATGGCTACACCTTC. This sequence encodes CASSLGTGNYGYTF. The rearrangement joins TRBV5-6 to TRBJ1-2; D uncertain. This CDR3 has 14 amino acids. Germline CDR1 and CDR2: SGHDT and YYEEEE. V gave up 0 bases and J gave up 2 bases, with 8 bases separating them.

The chain employs TRBV28 and TRBJ2-5; TRBD1 aligns across 8 bases. V shed 3 bases and J 5 bases; nucleotides not matched to a gene: 8. CDR3 length: 15 amino acids. Germline CDR1 MDHEN, CDR2 SYDVKM. Written as DNA, the CDR3 is TGTGCCAGCAGTTTGCCCCGGACAGGGAAGGAGACCCAGTACTTC. It translates to CASSLPRTGKETQYF.

This rearrangement joins TRBV18 to TRBJ2-1; D might be TRBD1 (6 bases). Germline assignment: CDR1 KGHSH and CDR2 LQKENI. V gave up 4 bases and J gave up 4 bases, with 8 bases separating them. The CDR3 runs to 13 residues. The CDR3, as DNA: TGTGCCAGCTCACGCGACAGGTACAATGAGCAGTTCTTC. This gives the protein CASSRDRYNEQFF.